These 20 T cell receptor beta chains originate from one sample sequenced in a study of cytomegalovirus exposure and HLA in healthy donors. Profiling relied on immunoSEQ multiplex PCR, and the TCRdb table lists in-frame clones only, not all of them. The table records over 130,000 clones, more than 85% of them present only once. Sequencing used PBMCs. These receptors were obtained from a young man in good health and CMV-seropositive.

The V and J genes are TRBV5-1 and TRBJ1-6; 8 nucleotides align to TRBD1. Trimming removed 7 bases from V and 1 base from J; junction bases left unmatched: 4. This CDR3 spans 15 amino acids. Germline V gene data show CDR1 as SGHRS and CDR2 as YFSETQ. The CDR3 region is CASQRQGSYNSPLHF. CDR3 in DNA: TGCGCCAGCCAAAGACAGGGGTCCTATAATTCACCCCTCCACTTT. Combining the CDR3 with reference TRBV5-1 and TRBJ1-6 gives the whole variable domain KAGVTQTPRYLIKTRGQQVTLSCSPISGHRSVSWYQQTPGQGLQFLFEYFSETQRNKGNFPGRFSGRQFSNSRSEMNVSTLELGDSALYLCASQRQGSYNSPLHFGNGTRLTVT.

The chain carries TRBV27 and TRBJ2-7, with 11 bases matching TRBD1. Germline V CDR1 and CDR2: MNHEY, SMNVEV (reference sequence). After removal of 4 bases from V and 4 bases from J, the junction contained 6 bases not matched to a gene. CDR3 length: 15 residues. This CDR3 reads CASSCRDRGTYEQYF. CDR3 DNA: TGTGCCAGCAGTTGCCGGGACAGGGGGACTTACGAGCAGTACTTC.

The rearrangement joins TRBV19 to TRBJ2-7; a weak D match, TRBD1 (5 bases). The CDR3 totals 12 residues. V lost 2 bases and J lost 4, with 6 bases in between. Germline CDR1 LNHDA, CDR2 SQIVND (reference sequence). The CDR3 region has the DNA TGTGCCAGTAGTATAAAGGGGTACGAGCAGTACTTC. Translating it yields CASSIKGYEQYF.

This sequence joins TRBV9 and TRBJ2-6, with D hard to call. V was pared by 4 bases and J by 4 bases, with 9 bases between. In germline, CDR1 is SGDLS, CDR2 YYNGEE. The length of the CDR3 is 14 residues. The CDR3 DNA sequence: TGTGCCAGCAGCCCCCAGGTGGGGGCCAACGTCCTGACTTTC. This codes for CASSPQVGANVLTF.

The chain recombines TRBV5-1 with TRBJ1-1, with TRBD1 matching over 7 bases. In germline, CDR1 is SGHRS, CDR2 YFSETQ. The CDR3 extends over 14 amino acids. V trimming: 4 bases; J trimming: 5 bases; junction bases outside the gene matches: 8. CDR3 sequence reads: CASSATGDPTEAFF. CDR3 DNA: TGCGCCAGCAGCGCTACAGGGGATCCAACTGAAGCTTTCTTT.

J is TRBJ1-1 and V is TRBV20-1; no clear D. The ends were cut back, 5 bases at V and 8 bases at J, with 12 bases in the middle. CDR1 and CDR2 (germline): DFQATT, SNEGSKA (reference sequence). This CDR3 region has 11 residues. The CDR3 spells CSAPHRFEAFF. In nucleotides, the CDR3 is TGCAGTGCTCCTCACAGATTCGAAGCTTTCTTT.

The chain employs TRBV5-6 and TRBJ1-2, with 8 nucleotides matching TRBD1. From germline, CDR1 is SGHDT and CDR2 YYEEEE. V was clipped by 2 bases and J by 11 bases; unmatched bases: 11. The CDR3 is 14 residues long. The CDR3 here is CASSFRGTGLSYTF. CDR3 in DNA: TGTGCCAGCAGCTTTCGGGGGACAGGTCTTAGTTACACCTTC.

Only one count was recorded for this clone. The gene calls are TRBV6-6 and TRBJ2-7; 7 nucleotides agree with TRBD2. There are 14 residues in the CDR3. The V segment lost 10 bases and the J segment 1 base; nucleotides outside the gene matches: 10. Germline CDR1 and CDR2: MNHNY and SVGAGI (reference sequence). The CDR3 is CATHDTGGSYEQYF. The CDR3 region has the DNA TGTGCCACACACGACACGGGGGGTTCCTACGAGCAGTACTTC.

The chain couples TRBV5-4 to TRBJ2-5, with TRBD1 identical over 8 bases. V lost 4 bases, J lost 5 bases, and 4 bases stayed unmatched. This CDR3 contains 13 residues. The V gene's germline CDR1 is SGHNT and CDR2 YYREEE (reference sequence). CDR3 nucleotides: TGTGCCAGCAGCCGGGACAGGTCGGAGACCCAGTACTTC. Translated, it gives CASSRDRSETQYF. Using reference TRBV5-4 and TRBJ2-5 for the parts outside the CDR3, the full variable domain is ETGVTQSPTHLIKTRGQQVTLRCSSQSGHNTVSWYQQALGQGPQFIFQYYREEENGRGNFPPRFSGLQFPNYSSELNVNALELDDSALYLCASSRDRSETQYFGPGTRLLVL.

The chain carries TRBV6-1 and TRBJ2-2; 8 bases align to TRBD2. The CDR3 loop spans 15 amino acids. CDR1 is MNHNS and CDR2 is SASEGT in the germline V gene. V gave up 5 bases and J gave up 1 base; unmatched junction bases: 3. The CDR3 sequence: CASSRTSLNTGELFF. The CDR3 bases are TGTGCCAGCAGTCGGACTAGCCTGAACACCGGGGAGCTGTTTTTT.

This chain uses TRBV10-3 with TRBJ2-3, with 8 bases identical to TRBD1. This CDR3 region has 14 residues. V shed 6 bases and J 2 bases; nucleotides not matched to a gene: 4. Germline CDR1 reads ENHRY; CDR2 reads SYGVKD. The CDR3 is CAIREDRDTDTQYF. Here the CDR3 DNA reads TGTGCCATCAGGGAGGACAGGGACACAGATACGCAGTATTTT.

This clone has just one count. This chain connects TRBV19 to TRBJ1-4, with D possibly matching TRBD1 (5 bases). Germline assignment: CDR1 LNHDA and CDR2 SQIVND (reference sequence). The CDR3 runs to 16 residues. Trimming removed 5 bases at V and 6 bases at J, with 19 bases between. This CDR3 reads CASSPGLEGQHEKLFF. The CDR3 nucleotides are TGTGCCAGTAGTCCGGGCCTGGAGGGGCAACATGAAAAACTGTTTTTT.

The V gene is TRBV18, the J gene TRBJ1-3; D gene ambiguous. Germline CDR1 is KGHSH and CDR2 is LQKENI. V lost 0 bases to trimming and J lost 5 bases, with 11 bases between them. The CDR3 spans 15 residues. The chain's CDR3 is CASSPPSGSRNTIYF. The CDR3 nucleotides read TGTGCCAGCTCACCACCGTCAGGCAGCCGAAACACCATATATTTT.

The sample holds one count of this clone. This chain joins TRBV5-4 and TRBJ2-1, with 7 bases that match TRBD1. CDR3 length: 12 amino acids. Trimming cost V 2 bases and J 7 bases; bases outside gene matches: 0. Germline CDR1 and CDR2: SGHNT and YYREEE (reference sequence). The CDR3 region has the DNA TGTGCCAGCAGCTTACAGGGGAATGAGCAGTTCTTC. It encodes CASSLQGNEQFF.

The chain employs TRBV2 and TRBJ1-4, with D tentatively TRBD1 (6 bases). The CDR3 has 14 amino acids. The V and J ends lost 7 bases and 7 bases respectively, with 16 bases between them. Germline assignment: CDR1 SNHLY and CDR2 FYNNEI. The CDR3 reads CASTWRGGGEKLFF. The CDR3 DNA is TGTGCCAGCACCTGGCGAGGGGGTGGTGAAAAACTGTTTTTT.

This clone was recorded once. This chain connects TRBV19 to TRBJ2-3; 7 positions match TRBD1. J was trimmed by 6 bases and V by 1 base; bases with no gene match: 1. The V gene's germline CDR1 is LNHDA and CDR2 SQIVND (reference sequence). The length of the CDR3 is 13 residues. This CDR3 reads CASSIVQGDTQYF. The CDR3 DNA reads as TGTGCCAGTAGTATAGTACAGGGGGATACGCAGTATTTT.

This chain connects TRBV5-1 to TRBJ2-7; the match to TRBD2 covers 12 bases. V shed 4 bases and J 0 bases; nucleotides not matched to a gene: 8. The germline gives CDR1 SGHRS, CDR2 YFSETQ. This CDR3 has 17 residues. CDR3: CASSPPTSGGSSYEQYF. In nucleotides, the CDR3 is TGCGCCAGCAGCCCACCTACTAGCGGGGGGAGCTCCTACGAGCAGTACTTC. The entire variable domain, with the rest obtained from reference TRBV5-1 and TRBJ2-7, is as follows: KAGVTQTPRYLIKTRGQQVTLSCSPISGHRSVSWYQQTPGQGLQFLFEYFSETQRNKGNFPGRFSGRQFSNSRSEMNVSTLELGDSALYLCASSPPTSGGSSYEQYFGPGTRLTVT.

V is TRBV11-2 and J is TRBJ2-1; the D gene is possibly TRBD1 (5 bases). V was trimmed by 0 bases and J by 5 bases, leaving 8 bases between them. Looked up from germline, CDR1 is SGHAT and CDR2 is FQNNGV. CDR3 length: 14 residues. CDR3 coding DNA: TGTGCCAGCAGCTTAGACAGGGCAGACAATGAGCAGTTCTTC. As protein: CASSLDRADNEQFF.

This rearrangement joins TRBV4-1 to TRBJ2-7, with D perhaps TRBD2 (6 bases). In germline, CDR1 is MGHRA, CDR2 YSYEKL. The CDR3 contains 16 residues. Trimming pared 3 bases from V and 2 bases from J, leaving 17 bases between. The CDR3 loop reads CASSQGAGSMTYEQYF. Written as DNA, the CDR3 is TGCGCCAGCAGCCAGGGTGCGGGGTCTATGACCTACGAGCAGTACTTC.

This sequence joins TRBV4-1 and TRBJ1-3; no definite D call. The CDR3 is made up of 17 amino acids. In germline, CDR1 is MGHRA, CDR2 YSYEKL. Between the trimmed V and J ends, which lost 0 bases and 0 bases, there was a span of 12 bases. CDR3 DNA: TGCGCCAGCAGCCAAGAGGTGATGCCAGACTCTGGAAACACCATATATTTT. Translation gives CASSQEVMPDSGNTIYF.